The 11 T cell receptor beta chains in this list originate from one sample, sequenced in a study of cytomegalovirus exposure and HLA in healthy donors. The primer mix had 60 Vbeta and 13 Jbeta primers. Clones were read by immunoSEQ multiplex PCR, and TCRdb kept only the in-frame ones, dropping some. Seen here are 110,000 or so clones, nearly 70% observed once, and the top ten hold 5.4%. Sequenced: PBMCs. These receptors were taken from a woman aged 70 to 79 in good health and CMV-seropositive.

This clone was detected once. The gene calls are TRBV6-6 and TRBJ1-1; D is possibly TRBD1 (5 bases). The CDR3 consists of 12 residues. The V gene lost 5 bases and the J gene lost 9 bases, with 13 bases spanning the gap. Germline V gene data show CDR1 as MNHNY and CDR2 as SVGAGI (reference sequence). CDR3 protein: CASSQPGLKAFF. DNA for the CDR3: TGTGCCAGCAGTCAACCGGGACTCAAAGCTTTCTTT.

V usage is TRBV5-6 and J usage is TRBJ2-7; tentative D call: TRBD2 (7 bases). The CDR3 extends over 12 amino acids. The germline gives CDR1 SGHDT, CDR2 YYEEEE. The germline V and J ends were trimmed by 6 bases and 4 bases, with 11 bases remaining between them. DNA of the CDR3: TGTGCCAGCACCCGGGGGGCTTACGAGCAGTACTTC. Translation: CASTRGAYEQYF.

This clone was seen a handful of times. The chain is built from TRBV6-1 and TRBJ1-6, with 10 bases identical to TRBD1. Trimming removed 4 bases from V and 9 bases from J; junction bases left unmatched: 6. The V gene's germline CDR1 is MNHNS and CDR2 SASEGT. The CDR3 extends over 15 amino acids. The CDR3 nucleotides are TGTGCCAGCAGTGGACCAGGACAGGGGGGTTCACCCCTCCACTTT. Translated, it gives CASSGPGQGGSPLHF.

The CDR3: CASSSNTDTQYF. CDR3 coding DNA: TGTGCCAGCAGCTCAAACACAGATACGCAGTATTTT. The rearrangement joins TRBV7-9 to TRBJ2-3, with D unclear. The CDR3 runs to 12 residues. V was shortened by 4 bases and J by 2 bases, with 4 bases between the two germline ends. Germline V gene sequence: CDR1 SEHNR, CDR2 FQNEAQ (reference sequence). Together with reference TRBV7-9 and TRBJ2-3, the CDR3 gives the full variable domain: DTGVSQNPRHKITKRGQNVTFRCDPISEHNRLYWYRQTLGQGPEFLTYFQNEAQLEKSRLLSDRFSAERPKGSFSTLEIQRTEQGDSAMYLCASSSNTDTQYFGPGTRLTVL.

This sequence joins TRBV7-2 and TRBJ1-1; the D is unclear. In germline, CDR1 is SGHTA, CDR2 FQGNSA. V was cut by 2 bases and J by 1 base, with 8 bases left in between. There are 14 residues in the CDR3. The CDR3 region is CASSLMPRNTEAFF. CDR3 coding DNA: TGTGCCAGCAGCTTAATGCCGCGGAACACTGAAGCTTTCTTT.

The V and J genes are TRBV2 and TRBJ2-5, with TRBD2 identical over 9 bases. In germline, CDR1 is SNHLY, CDR2 FYNNEI. V lost 3 bases and J lost 5; bases outside the gene matches: 1. The CDR3 covers 13 residues. This CDR3 is CASSDGLAETQYF. In nucleotides, the CDR3 is TGTGCCAGCAGTGACGGACTAGCGGAGACCCAGTACTTC.

V is TRBV2 and J is TRBJ1-4, with a possible D match to TRBD1 (6 bases). The CDR3 runs 14 residues. Germline assignment: CDR1 SNHLY and CDR2 FYNNEI. V dropped 5 bases and J dropped 4 bases, with 11 bases sitting between them. This CDR3 reads CASSTGQNNEKLFF. CDR3 nucleotide sequence: TGTGCCAGCAGTACAGGGCAGAATAATGAAAAACTGTTTTTT.

The V and J genes are TRBV7-2 and TRBJ1-5; 7 bases are shared with TRBD1. The CDR3 runs to 14 residues. From germline, CDR1 is SGHTA and CDR2 FQGNSA. The V and J ends lost 3 bases and 2 bases, in that order; junction bases with no gene match: 1. The CDR3 loop is CASSFTGGNQPQHF. The CDR3 bases are TGTGCCAGCAGCTTTACAGGGGGCAATCAGCCCCAGCATTTT.

The V call is TRBV7-2, the J call TRBJ1-3, with unresolved D. The CDR3 is 15 amino acids. The V gene lost 5 bases and the J gene lost 0 bases, with 11 bases spanning the gap. Germline CDR1 reads SGHTA; CDR2 reads FQGNSA. The CDR3 bases are TGTGCCAGCAGCCCCAGCGGGTCCTCTGGAAACACCATATATTTT. Amino acids: CASSPSGSSGNTIYF.

A few counts support this clone. The chain is built from TRBV5-6 and TRBJ2-3; weak D call: TRBD1 (7 bases). Between the trimmed V and J ends, which lost 6 bases and 2 bases, there was a span of 22 bases. The CDR3 has 17 residues. The germline V gene has CDR1 SGHDT and CDR2 YYEEEE. CDR3 bases: TGTGCCAGCACCCTGGGGGGCGGGACAGAATTCACAGATACGCAGTATTTT. As protein: CASTLGGGTEFTDTQYF.

The chain carries TRBV11-3 and TRBJ2-1; no definite D call. V dropped 4 bases and J dropped 5 bases, with 3 bases sitting between them. Per germline, CDR1 SGHNT and CDR2 YENEEA. CDR3 length equals 11 residues. The CDR3 reads CASSYNNEQFF. For the CDR3, the DNA is TGTGCCAGCAGCTATAACAATGAGCAGTTCTTC.